This T cell receptor beta chain originates from a study of T cells in Graves' hyperthyroidism and ophthalmopathy. Study results and caveats: From stable hyperthyroidism, ophthalmopathy was set apart by a 13 V-J model. Clonotypes that were expanded in thyroid above 0.001 mostly appeared in blood too.

CDR3 length: 18 amino acids. The junction had 11 bases not matched to a gene; V was cut back by 3 bases and J by 0 bases. Germline V gene data show CDR1 as DFQATT and CDR2 as SNEGSKA (reference sequence). From RNA transcripts, TCR beta CDR3 regions were amplified. The HTBI primer set served for first-round RT-PCR of the TCR CDR3. TCRdb re-analysed the multiplex PCR reads in MiXCR, keeping a single row per CDR3 protein. The data contain hundreds of thousands of distinct CDR3 sequences, more than 45% of them seen just once; the ten biggest clones take up 8.2%. Note on this clonotype: Its specificity is not known.

Sequencing was carried out using peripheral blood or thyroid tissue (not recorded which). The sequence came from a woman aged 18 to 35 with Graves' hyperthyroidism. The V gene is TRBV20-1, the J gene TRBJ2-6, with 7 bases matching TRBD1. CDR3 DNA: TGCAGTGCTAGTCCGACCGGGACAGTCTTCTCTGGGGCCAACGTCCTGACTTTC. This translates into CSASPTGTVFSGANVLTF.